Following are 17 T cell receptor beta chains from one sample sequenced in a study of blood T cells in healthy people across ages. A second PCR of about 7 to 11 cycles used a sample-barcoded 5' primer and a J-beta primer mix. TCRdb called the 5' RACE reads again in MiXCR, with one record for every CDR3 protein. The sample holds about 620,000 distinct CDR3 sequences, more than 45% seen once. Sequencing input: blood. The source is a woman over 75 in good health.

At least ten counts were recorded for this clonotype. J is TRBJ1-6 and V is TRBV20-1; 7 bases align to TRBD1. The CDR3 runs to 15 residues. Losses at the gene ends were 5 bases for V and 7 bases for J; bases not matched to a gene: 11. Germline CDR1 DFQATT, CDR2 SNEGSKA (reference sequence). The CDR3 nucleotides are TGCAGTGCTTATACTAACACAGGGGAGAATTCACCCCTCCACTTT. It is translated as CSAYTNTGENSPLHF.

This clonotype has just a few counts. The V call is TRBV2, the J call TRBJ2-1; TRBD2 matches at 11 bases. CDR3 length: 14 residues. Germline trimming cut 8 bases from V and 7 bases from J; bases unmatched to any gene: 7. The germline V gene has CDR1 SNHLY and CDR2 FYNNEI. CDR3 region: CASESVAGGNEQFF. In nucleotides, the CDR3 is TGTGCCAGCGAGTCGGTAGCGGGAGGGAATGAGCAGTTCTTC. The whole variable domain, remainder taken from reference TRBV2 and TRBJ2-1, is EPEVTQTPSHQVTQMGQEVILRCVPISNHLYFYWYRQILGQKVEFLVSFYNNEISEKSEIFDDQFSVERPDGSNFTLKIRSTKLEDSAMYFCASESVAGGNEQFFGPGTRLTVL.

This clonotype was seen many times. The rearrangement uses TRBV29-1 and TRBJ1-2; D ambiguous. With 3 bases removed from V and 8 bases from J, the gap between germline ends came to 13 bases. Germline loops: CDR1 SQVTM, CDR2 ANQGSEA. The CDR3 length is 12 residues. In DNA form, the CDR3 reads TGCAGCGTTGATGACGGCTCGAGGGGCTACACCTTC. This sequence encodes CSVDDGSRGYTF. Using reference TRBV29-1 and TRBJ1-2 for the parts outside the CDR3, the full variable domain is SAVISQKPSRDICQRGTSLTIQCQVDSQVTMMFWYRQQPGQSLTLIATANQGSEATYESGFVIDKFPISRPNLTFSTLTVSNMSPEDSSIYLCSVDDGSRGYTFGSGTRLTVV.

This clonotype was detected ten times or more. The chain employs TRBV6-6 and TRBJ2-1; 7 positions agree with TRBD2. The CDR3 runs 15 residues. The V segment lost 6 bases and the J segment 8 bases; nucleotides outside the gene matches: 13. In germline, CDR1 is MNHNY, CDR2 SVGAGI (reference sequence). Here the CDR3 reads CASRRNWGGTDEQFF. The CDR3 DNA reads as TGTGCCAGCAGAAGGAACTGGGGGGGAACGGATGAGCAGTTCTTC.

This clonotype was seen many times. J is TRBJ2-1 and V is TRBV20-1; 7 positions agree with TRBD1. Germline V gene lookup returns CDR1 DFQATT and CDR2 SNEGSKA (reference sequence). There are 15 residues in the CDR3. J gave up 7 bases and V 6 bases, and 15 bases lay outside the gene matches. DNA of the CDR3: TGCAGTGCCCGGGACAGTTCACACCTCACGAATGAGCAGTTCTTC. Translating it yields CSARDSSHLTNEQFF.

The rearrangement uses TRBV27 and TRBJ2-7; no definite D call. V was cut by 0 bases and J by 1 base, with 7 bases left in between. There are 14 residues in the CDR3. Germline V gene sequence: CDR1 MNHEY, CDR2 SMNVEV (reference sequence). The CDR3 here is CASSLSLGSYEQYF. Written as DNA, the CDR3 is TGTGCCAGCAGTTTATCTCTGGGGTCCTACGAGCAGTACTTC.

V usage is TRBV20-1 and J usage is TRBJ2-1, with D uncertain. V gave up 6 bases and J gave up 8 bases, with 17 bases separating them. Per germline, CDR1 DFQATT and CDR2 SNEGSKA (reference sequence). The CDR3 has 13 residues. CDR3 nucleotide sequence: TGCAGTGCGCCCCGGTCCTTTTTGTATGAGCAGTTCTTC. Its protein is CSAPRSFLYEQFF.

The sample holds many counts of this clonotype. This chain joins TRBV24-1 and TRBJ2-1; D unclear. The germline V gene has CDR1 KGHDR and CDR2 SFDVKD. This CDR3 is 11 amino acids long. V lost 6 bases and J 5 bases, leaving 4 bases between the germline ends. Here the CDR3 DNA reads TGTGCCACCAGTAGGAACAATGAGCAGTTCTTC. Translating gives CATSRNNEQFF.

Comments on this clonotype: Possible read error: a much larger clone is one base away. For the CDR3, the DNA is TGTGCCAGCACCGCCTTCAGGGCCACTAGCACAGAGACGCAGTATTTT. Encoded protein: CASTAFRATSTETQYF. V is TRBV27 and J is TRBJ2-3; a weak D match, TRBD2 (6 bases). The CDR3 covers 16 residues. CDR1 is MNHEY, CDR2 SMNVEV, per germline (reference sequence).

The chain couples TRBV7-9 to TRBJ1-5; a possible D gene is TRBD1 (6 bases). This CDR3 spans 15 amino acids. With 4 bases removed from V and 0 bases from J, the gap between germline ends came to 10 bases. Germline V gives CDR1 SEHNR, CDR2 FQNEAQ (reference sequence). The CDR3: CASSYGTLSNQPQHF. CDR3 nucleotides: TGTGCCAGCAGCTACGGGACACTTAGCAATCAGCCCCAGCATTTT.

The J gene is TRBJ1-2, the V gene TRBV2, with 9 bases fitting TRBD1. In germline, CDR1 is SNHLY, CDR2 FYNNEI. The CDR3 loop spans 15 amino acids. Unmatched junction bases numbered 9, after V lost 4 bases and J lost 6 bases. In DNA, the CDR3 is TGTGCCAGCAGTGTAAGGCGGGACAGGGATAATGGCTACACCTTC. Amino acid sequence: CASSVRRDRDNGYTF.

This chain connects TRBV7-2 to TRBJ1-5; tentative D call: TRBD1 (6 bases). V shed 5 bases and J shed 5 bases, with 19 bases lying between them. Germline V gene data show CDR1 as SGHTA and CDR2 as FQGNSA. CDR3 length: 16 residues. The CDR3 spells CASSPAGHRDYQPQHF. DNA for the CDR3: TGTGCCAGCAGCCCCGCCGGGCACAGGGATTATCAGCCCCAGCATTTT.

This clonotype appeared many times. The chain uses TRBV6-6 and TRBJ2-3, with 7 bases that match TRBD2. Germline assignment: CDR1 MNHNY and CDR2 SVGAGI (reference sequence). The V and J ends lost 2 bases and 6 bases, in that order; junction bases with no gene match: 5. CDR3 length: 14 amino acids. The DNA for the CDR3 is TGTGCCAGCAGTTACATATGGGGAGGGGATACGCAGTATTTT. Encoded protein: CASSYIWGGDTQYF.

The V and J genes are TRBV7-3 and TRBJ2-3; 11 bases map to TRBD2. In germline, CDR1 is SGHTA, CDR2 FQGTGA. Trimming cost V 6 bases and J 8 bases; bases outside gene matches: 7. The CDR3 runs 14 residues. The CDR3 sequence: CASSSQTSGVTQYF. The CDR3 bases are TGTGCCAGCAGTTCCCAGACTAGCGGGGTTACGCAGTATTTT.

This chain links TRBV20-1 with TRBJ2-1, with TRBD2 as a possible D gene (5 bases). V lost 8 bases and J lost 10, with 21 bases in between. The germline gives CDR1 DFQATT, CDR2 SNEGSKA (reference sequence). This CDR3 contains 13 residues. CDR3 amino acids: CSPTWGALAEQFF. For the CDR3, the DNA is TGCAGTCCAACCTGGGGAGCGCTCGCAGAGCAGTTCTTC.

This clonotype was seen more than once but under ten times. V and J are TRBV2 and TRBJ2-5; 10 bases map to TRBD2. Looked up from germline, CDR1 is SNHLY and CDR2 is FYNNEI. V shed 6 bases, J shed 5 bases, and the junction held 6 bases outside the gene matches. The CDR3 consists of 14 residues. CDR3 nucleotide sequence: TGTGCCAGCAGAAGAGCGGGAGGGCTGGAGACCCAGTACTTC. This encodes CASRRAGGLETQYF. Variable domain in full (rest from reference TRBV2 and TRBJ2-5): EPEVTQTPSHQVTQMGQEVILRCVPISNHLYFYWYRQILGQKVEFLVSFYNNEISEKSEIFDDQFSVERPDGSNFTLKIRSTKLEDSAMYFCASRRAGGLETQYFGPGTRLLVL.

Concerning this clonotype: A much more abundant neighbour one base away suggests this may be a read error. CDR3 loop: CASSDQQETQYF. The CDR3 DNA is TGTGCCAGCAGTGACCAGCAAGAGACCCAGTACTTC. The chain employs TRBV2 and TRBJ2-5; D unresolved. Germline CDR1 SNHLY, CDR2 FYNNEI. The CDR3 spans 12 residues. The germline V and J ends were trimmed by 3 bases and 2 bases, with 4 bases remaining between them.